This T cell receptor (beta chain) was identified in a study of blood T cell repertoires in COVID-19 (dated by TCRdb to 2018 to 2021). In the study overall: Samples from collaborators originated in the United States, Italy and Spain and spanned both the acute and convalescent phases of COVID-19. The material from the prospective study consisted of cDNA or gDNA derived from T cells, B-cell-depleted T cells, or PBMCs. Deeply sampled blood TCRbeta repertoires from subjects exposed to, actively infected with, or recovered from COVID-19 were included in the dataset. The repertoires were made available in a free public database intended to serve as a resource for research on the immune response to SARS-CoV-2. Samples were obtained from the ongoing ImmuneRACE study (first 160 participants) and from over 1,000 subjects provided by 6 global collaborators. Sample metadata almost always included a de-identified subject ID, COVID-19 status, age in years and sex. Where available, HLA class I and class II types were taken from metadata supplied by the sample provider and were not determined by assay-based typing. Broader findings and caveats from the paper: The quantity of clinical and demographic metadata differed by source and by participant and was supplied without curation.

Collaborating institutions collected whole blood in K2EDTA tubes following their own protocols. For TCRbeta analysis, collaborators shipped samples as frozen whole blood, isolated PBMCs, or DNA extracted from either of those sample types. Between the V and J ends, shortened by 2 bases and 6 bases respectively, the junction contains 6 bases. The CDR3 numbers 12 residues from cysteine through phenylalanine. Just the 36-base CDR3 DNA is kept, in frame starting at base 1. As regards this clone: No antigen is known for it. No much larger clonotype is one base removed from it; base qualities were not supplied.

TCRbeta CDR3 regions were amplified from genomic DNA by means of the immunoSEQ Assay, a bias-controlled multiplex PCR. As for how the authors treated the data: The number of nucleated cells in each sample was estimated from the amplification of reference gene primers within the assay. To quantify the absolute abundance of each unique TCRbeta CDR3 rearrangement, sequence reads were collapsed and filtered. For each sample, productive Simpson clonality was calculated by taking the square root of Simpson's diversity index across productive rearrangements. Held by TCRdb, this immuneACCESS table contains in-frame sequences only and omits some clones. Under half of the omission traces to an unresolved V gene where checked; the cause of the rest is unknown. V, J and clone size are those of that table, while D and trimming were read from the DNA. The sample table holds approximately 81,000 clones, of which roughly 89% were seen once. The ten largest clones take up 1.5% to 2% of the sample.

Specimen: peripheral blood. The sequence was collected from a woman aged 45-65 years in a cohort sampled during active COVID-19. This chain joins TRBV12-3 or TRBV12-4 to TRBJ2-3; the D segment cannot be called with confidence. At the DNA level, the sequence is TGTGCCAGCAGTTTACGTCGGGATACGCAGTATTTT. Its translation is CASSLRRDTQYF.